This T cell receptor beta chain is from a study of blood T cell repertoires in COVID-19. Study-level information: Sample material is recorded as cDNA or gDNA derived from T cells, B-cell-depleted T cells, or PBMCs.

Authors' analysis steps: Amplification of reference gene primers provided the estimated nucleated cell counts. Produced via immunoSEQ multiplex PCR; TCRdb's table is partial and in-frame only. D and trimming were read from the DNA, whereas the V and J calls and clone size are those reported in that table. The sample lists roughly 180,000 clones; roughly 81% were seen once. Enrollment of patients from Seattle took place during active infection, with longitudinal follow-up. The source is a woman of 80 years or more with COVID-19, enrolled during active disease. What was sequenced was peripheral blood.

The CDR3 region is CASSWTGEQYF. In DNA, the CDR3 is TGTGCCAGCAGTTGGACAGGCGAGCAGTACTTC. The chain uses TRBV6-6 and TRBJ2-7, with TRBD1 identical over 7 bases. Germline V gene sequence: CDR1 MNHNY, CDR2 SVGAGI (reference sequence). Losses at the gene ends were 4 bases for V and 6 bases for J; bases not matched to a gene: 0. This CDR3 spans 11 amino acids.